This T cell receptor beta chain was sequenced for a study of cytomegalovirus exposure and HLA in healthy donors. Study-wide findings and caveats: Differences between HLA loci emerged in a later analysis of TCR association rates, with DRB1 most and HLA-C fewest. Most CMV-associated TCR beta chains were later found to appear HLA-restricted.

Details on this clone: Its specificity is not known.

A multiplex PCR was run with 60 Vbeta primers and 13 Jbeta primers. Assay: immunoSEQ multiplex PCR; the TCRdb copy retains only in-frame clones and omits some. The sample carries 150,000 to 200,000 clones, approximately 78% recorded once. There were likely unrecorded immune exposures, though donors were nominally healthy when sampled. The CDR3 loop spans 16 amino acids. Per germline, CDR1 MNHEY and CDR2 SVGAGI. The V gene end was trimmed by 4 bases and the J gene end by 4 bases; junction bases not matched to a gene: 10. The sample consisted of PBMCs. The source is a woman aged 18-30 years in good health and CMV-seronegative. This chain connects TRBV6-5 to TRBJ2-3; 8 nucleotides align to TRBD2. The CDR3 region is CASSWLSGSIPDTQYF. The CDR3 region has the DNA TGTGCCAGCAGTTGGCTCAGCGGGAGCATTCCAGATACGCAGTATTTT.